This is a list of T cell receptor beta chains from one sample in a study of CD8+ T cells in alopecia areata. Produced via immunoSEQ multiplex PCR; TCRdb's table is partial and in-frame only. Seen here are about 180,000 clones, approximately 62% observed once, and the top ten hold under 2%. The sequenced sample was CD4+ T cells sorted from blood, obtained at week 0. These receptors were taken from a human donor with alopecia areata. CDR3s include the opening cysteine and the closing phenylalanine or tryptophan. The order of the fields is clone size, D gene, J gene, V gene, CDR3 protein, CDR3 DNA. A D gene is named only where the DNA matches it firmly. Expanded clones are given a class, and other clones once, few, many or no size at all.

NA	NA	TRBJ2-7	TRBV2	CASSDRGRDSYEQYF	TGTGCCAGCAGTGATCGTGGGAGGGACAGTTACGAGCAGTACTTC
NA	NA	TRBJ1-5	TRBV18	CASSPQRGDQPQHF	TGTGCCAGCTCACCCCAGCGGGGCGATCAGCCCCAGCATTTT
once	NA	TRBJ2-2	TRBV13	CASSLLRSGRTGELFF	TGTGCCAGCAGCTTACTGAGATCGGGAAGGACCGGGGAGCTGTTTTTT
NA	TRBD1	TRBJ1-4	TRBV15	CATSRANSGTGLEKLFF	TGTGCCACCAGCAGAGCAAACTCCGGGACAGGGCTTGAAAAACTGTTTTTT
NA	TRBD1	TRBJ1-6	TRBV11-2	CASNRDSSYNSPLHF	TGTGCCAGCAACCGGGACAGCTCCTATAATTCACCCCTCCACTTT
NA	TRBD2	TRBJ2-5	TRBV29-1	CSVAAGGETQYF	TGCAGCGTTGCGGCGGGGGGAGAGACCCAGTACTTC
few	NA	TRBJ2-5	TRBV13	CASSLVGRAQETQYF	TGTGCCAGCAGCTTAGTTGGCAGGGCACAAGAGACCCAGTACTTC
few	NA	TRBJ2-2	TRBV5-1	CASSFQSPGELFF	TGCGCCAGCAGCTTCCAGTCGCCCGGGGAGCTGTTTTTT
few	TRBD1	TRBJ2-2	TRBV29-1	CSGLGQAGGELFF	TGCAGCGGACTGGGACAGGCTGGCGGGGAGCTGTTTTTT
NA	NA	TRBJ1-2	TRBV30	CASRTTRFNYGYTF	TGTGCCTCACGCACCACCCGATTTAACTATGGCTACACCTTC
NA	NA	TRBJ1-5	TRBV6-1	CASSDPNQPQHF	TGTGCCAGCTCCGACCCAAATCAGCCCCAGCATTTT
few	NA	TRBJ2-3	TRBV11-3	CASSDAITDTQYF	TGTGCCAGCAGCGACGCTATCACAGATACGCAGTATTTT
NA	NA	TRBJ2-1	TRBV7-9	CASSLGSLAQYNEQFF	TGTGCCAGCAGCTTAGGGTCATTAGCGCAATACAATGAGCAGTTCTTC
NA	NA	TRBJ1-2	TRBV29-1	CSVAVLGDGYTF	TGCAGCGTTGCGGTCCTTGGGGATGGCTACACCTTC
NA	NA	TRBJ2-3	TRBV29-1	CSVGWGSTDTQYF	TGCAGCGTTGGATGGGGAAGCACAGATACGCAGTATTTT
NA	TRBD2	TRBJ2-3	TRBV7-9	CASSSLAGGGDTQYF	TGTGCCAGCAGCTCCCTAGCGGGGGGCGGGGATACGCAGTATTTT
NA	NA	TRBJ1-2	TRBV10-3	CAISESTTNYGYTF	TGTGCCATCAGTGAGTCGACCACTAACTATGGCTACACCTTC
NA	NA	TRBJ1-1	TRBV29-1	CSGLLNTEAFF	TGCAGCGGATTGTTGAACACTGAAGCTTTCTTT
NA	NA	TRBJ1-2	TRBV25-1	CASSERMEDGYTF	TGTGCCAGCAGTGAAAGGATGGAGGATGGCTACACCTTC
few	TRBD1	TRBJ1-2	TRBV6-1	CASSDRGIIGDTF	TGTGCCAGCAGCGACAGGGGAATTATAGGAGACACCTTC
NA	TRBD1	TRBJ1-2	TRBV15	CATSRPGLTGKDGYTF	TGTGCCACCAGCAGACCCGGGCTGACAGGGAAGGATGGCTACACCTTC
few	NA	TRBJ2-4	TRBV5-6	CASSPPGPHPQYF	TGTGCCAGCAGCCCGCCGGGACCCCATCCTCAGTACTTC
once	NA	TRBJ1-1	TRBV7-2	CASSQTGLNTEAFF	TGTGCCAGCAGCCAGACAGGTTTGAACACTGAAGCTTTCTTT
NA	NA	TRBJ2-5	TRBV5-1	CASSRGQEETQYF	TGCGCCAGCAGCAGGGGACAAGAAGAGACCCAGTACTTC
NA	NA	TRBJ1-2	TRBV10-3	CAISESRQNYGYTF	TGTGCCATCAGTGAGTCAAGACAGAACTATGGCTACACCTTC
few	NA	TRBJ1-3	TRBV5-1	CASSLDSGNTIYF	TGCGCCAGCAGCTTGGACAGCGGAAACACCATATATTTT